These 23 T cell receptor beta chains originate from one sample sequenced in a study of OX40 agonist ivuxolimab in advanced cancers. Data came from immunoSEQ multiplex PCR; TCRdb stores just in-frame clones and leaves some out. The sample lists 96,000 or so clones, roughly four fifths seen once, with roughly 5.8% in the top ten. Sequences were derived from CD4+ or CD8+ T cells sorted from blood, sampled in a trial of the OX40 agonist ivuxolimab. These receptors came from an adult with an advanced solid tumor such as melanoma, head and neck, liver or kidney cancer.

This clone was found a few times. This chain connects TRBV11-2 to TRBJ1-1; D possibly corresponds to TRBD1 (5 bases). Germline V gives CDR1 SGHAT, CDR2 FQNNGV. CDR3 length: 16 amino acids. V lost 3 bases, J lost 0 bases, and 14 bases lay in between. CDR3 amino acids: CASSLRTGTLNTEAFF. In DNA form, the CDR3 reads TGTGCCAGCAGCTTGCGTACCGGGACCTTGAACACTGAAGCTTTCTTT.

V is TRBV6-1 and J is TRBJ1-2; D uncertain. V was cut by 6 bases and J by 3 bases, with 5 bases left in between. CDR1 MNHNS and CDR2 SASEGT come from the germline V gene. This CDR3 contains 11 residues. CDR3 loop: CASRGDYGYTF. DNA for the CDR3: TGTGCCAGCAGGGGAGACTATGGCTACACCTTC.

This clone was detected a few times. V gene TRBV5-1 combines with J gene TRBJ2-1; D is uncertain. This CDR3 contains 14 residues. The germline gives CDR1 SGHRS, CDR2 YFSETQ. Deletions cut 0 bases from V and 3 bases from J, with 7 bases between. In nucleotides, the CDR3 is TGCGCCAGCAGCTTGGAGGATATCTACAATGAGCAGTTCTTC. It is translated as CASSLEDIYNEQFF.

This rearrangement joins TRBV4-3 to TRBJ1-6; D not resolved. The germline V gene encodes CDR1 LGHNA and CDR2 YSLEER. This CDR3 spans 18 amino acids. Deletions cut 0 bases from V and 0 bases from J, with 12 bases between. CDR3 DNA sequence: TGCGCCAGCAGCCAAGATCGGGGTGGAAGCTCCTATAATTCACCCCTCCACTTT. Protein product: CASSQDRGGSSYNSPLHF.

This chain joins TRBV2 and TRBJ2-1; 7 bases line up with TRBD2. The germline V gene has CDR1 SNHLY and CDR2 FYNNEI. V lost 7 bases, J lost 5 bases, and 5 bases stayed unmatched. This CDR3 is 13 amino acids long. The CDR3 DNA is TGTGCCAGCACCCGGGACTACAACAATGAGCAGTTCTTC. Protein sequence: CASTRDYNNEQFF.

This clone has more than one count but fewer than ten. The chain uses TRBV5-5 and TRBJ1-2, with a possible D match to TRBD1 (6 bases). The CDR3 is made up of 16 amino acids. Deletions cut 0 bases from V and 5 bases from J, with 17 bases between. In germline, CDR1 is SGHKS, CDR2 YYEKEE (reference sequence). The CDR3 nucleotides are TGTGCCAGCAGCTTGGCCACCGGACAGCCGAGATATGGCTACACCTTC. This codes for CASSLATGQPRYGYTF.

In nucleotides, the CDR3 is TGTGCCAGCAAGGCGGGGGGGGCAGATACGCAGTATTTT. Its translation is CASKAGGADTQYF. The chain links TRBV6-5 to TRBJ2-3; TRBD2 agrees at 9 bases. V lost 7 bases, J lost 4 bases, and 3 bases stayed unmatched. CDR1 and CDR2 from the germline V gene are MNHEY and SVGAGI. There are 13 residues in the CDR3.

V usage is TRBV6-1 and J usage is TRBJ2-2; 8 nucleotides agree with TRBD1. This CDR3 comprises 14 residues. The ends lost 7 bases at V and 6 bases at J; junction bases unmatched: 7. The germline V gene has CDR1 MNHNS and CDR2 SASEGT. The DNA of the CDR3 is TGTGCCAGCACCGGGCAGGGGGCCGCCGGGGAGCTGTTTTTT. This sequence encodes CASTGQGAAGELFF.

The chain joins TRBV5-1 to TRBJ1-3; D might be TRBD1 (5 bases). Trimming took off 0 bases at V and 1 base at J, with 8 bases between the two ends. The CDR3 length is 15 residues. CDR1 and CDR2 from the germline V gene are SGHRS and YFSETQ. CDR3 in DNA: TGCGCCAGCAGCTTGGAAGGGGTATCTGGAAACACCATATATTTT. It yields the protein CASSLEGVSGNTIYF.

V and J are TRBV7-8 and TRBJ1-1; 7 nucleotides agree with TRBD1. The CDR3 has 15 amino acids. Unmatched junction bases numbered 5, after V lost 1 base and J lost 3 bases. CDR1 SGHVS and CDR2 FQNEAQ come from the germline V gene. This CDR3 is CASSLGDRVDTEAFF. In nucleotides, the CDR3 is TGTGCCAGCAGCTTAGGAGACAGGGTAGACACTGAAGCTTTCTTT.

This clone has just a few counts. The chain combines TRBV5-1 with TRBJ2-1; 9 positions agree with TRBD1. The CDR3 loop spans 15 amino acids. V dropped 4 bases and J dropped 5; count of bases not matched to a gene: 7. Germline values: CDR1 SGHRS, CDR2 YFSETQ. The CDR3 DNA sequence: TGCGCCAGCAGCCGCGGACAGGGGTCCCACAATGAGCAGTTCTTC. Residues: CASSRGQGSHNEQFF.

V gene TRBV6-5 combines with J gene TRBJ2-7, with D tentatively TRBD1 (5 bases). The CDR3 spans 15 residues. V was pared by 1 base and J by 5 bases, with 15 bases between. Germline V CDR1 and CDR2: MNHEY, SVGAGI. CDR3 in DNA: TGTGCCAGCAGTTACTGGGGCATAAAACAGAACGAGCAGTACTTC. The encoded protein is CASSYWGIKQNEQYF.

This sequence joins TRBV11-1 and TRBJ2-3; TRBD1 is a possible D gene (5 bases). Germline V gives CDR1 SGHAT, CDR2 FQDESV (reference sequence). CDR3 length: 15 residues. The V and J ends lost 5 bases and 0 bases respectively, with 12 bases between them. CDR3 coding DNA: TGTGCCAGCAGCCTTATGACAGCCAGCACAGATACGCAGTATTTT. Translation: CASSLMTASTDTQYF.

The DNA of the CDR3 is TGCGCCAGCAGTGCCCGACCGTACGAGCAGTACTTC. Its protein is CASSARPYEQYF. J is TRBJ2-7 and V is TRBV10-1; D not resolved. The germline V and J ends were trimmed by 4 bases and 4 bases, with 8 bases remaining between them. Germline assignment: CDR1 WNHNN and CDR2 SYGVQD (reference sequence). This CDR3 is built from 12 residues.

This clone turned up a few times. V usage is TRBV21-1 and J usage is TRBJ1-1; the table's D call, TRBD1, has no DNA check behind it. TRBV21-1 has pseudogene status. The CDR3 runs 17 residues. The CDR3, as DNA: TGTGCCAGCAGCAACAGGCGAAACATCCACATGAACACTGAAGCTTTCTTT. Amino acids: CASSNRRNIHMNTEAFF.

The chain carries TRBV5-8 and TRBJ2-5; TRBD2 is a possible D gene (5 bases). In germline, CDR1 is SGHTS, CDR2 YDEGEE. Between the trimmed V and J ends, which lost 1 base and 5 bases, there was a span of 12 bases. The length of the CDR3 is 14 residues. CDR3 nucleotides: TGTGCCAGCAGCTTGCTTGGGAGAGGGGAGACCCAGTACTTC. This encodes CASSLLGRGETQYF. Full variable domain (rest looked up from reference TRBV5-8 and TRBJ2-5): EAGVTQSPTHLIKTRGQQATLRCSPISGHTSVYWYQQALGLGLQFLLWYDEGEERNRGNFPPRFSGRQFPNYSSELNVNALELEDSALYLCASSLLGRGETQYFGPGTRLLVL.

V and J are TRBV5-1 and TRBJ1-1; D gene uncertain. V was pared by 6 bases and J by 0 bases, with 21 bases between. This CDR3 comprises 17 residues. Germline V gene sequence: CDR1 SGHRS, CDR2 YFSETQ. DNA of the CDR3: TGCGCCAGCACCCCTTCCCCGGTTGGTGGAGTGAACACTGAAGCTTTCTTT. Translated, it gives CASTPSPVGGVNTEAFF. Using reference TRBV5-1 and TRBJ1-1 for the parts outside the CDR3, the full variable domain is KAGVTQTPRYLIKTRGQQVTLSCSPISGHRSVSWYQQTPGQGLQFLFEYFSETQRNKGNFPGRFSGRQFSNSRSEMNVSTLELGDSALYLCASTPSPVGGVNTEAFFGQGTRLTVV.

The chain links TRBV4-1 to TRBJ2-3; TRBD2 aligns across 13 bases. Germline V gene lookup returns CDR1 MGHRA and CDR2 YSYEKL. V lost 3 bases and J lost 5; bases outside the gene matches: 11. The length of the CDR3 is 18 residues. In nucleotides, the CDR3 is TGCGCCAGCAGCCAGACCACACTAGCGGGAGGGCCGGAAGATACGCAGTATTTT. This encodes CASSQTTLAGGPEDTQYF.

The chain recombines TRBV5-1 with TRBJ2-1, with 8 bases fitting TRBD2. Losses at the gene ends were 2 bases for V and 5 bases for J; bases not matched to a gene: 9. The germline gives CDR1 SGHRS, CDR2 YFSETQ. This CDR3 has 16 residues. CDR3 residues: CASSLGRTSLHNEQFF. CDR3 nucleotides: TGCGCCAGCAGCTTAGGGAGGACTAGCTTGCACAATGAGCAGTTCTTC.

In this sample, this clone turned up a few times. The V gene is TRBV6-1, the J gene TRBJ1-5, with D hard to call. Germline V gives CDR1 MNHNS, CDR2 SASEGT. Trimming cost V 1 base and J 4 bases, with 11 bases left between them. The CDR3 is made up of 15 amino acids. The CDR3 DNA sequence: TGTGCCAGCAGTGAAGTGAGCGGGGTGAATCAGCCCCAGCATTTT. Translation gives CASSEVSGVNQPQHF.

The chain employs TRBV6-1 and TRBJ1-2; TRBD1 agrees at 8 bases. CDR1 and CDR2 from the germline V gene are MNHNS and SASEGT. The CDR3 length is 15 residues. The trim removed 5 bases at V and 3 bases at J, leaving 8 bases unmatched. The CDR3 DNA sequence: TGTGCCAGCAGTAAACAGGGGGACAAACACTATGGCTACACCTTC. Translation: CASSKQGDKHYGYTF.

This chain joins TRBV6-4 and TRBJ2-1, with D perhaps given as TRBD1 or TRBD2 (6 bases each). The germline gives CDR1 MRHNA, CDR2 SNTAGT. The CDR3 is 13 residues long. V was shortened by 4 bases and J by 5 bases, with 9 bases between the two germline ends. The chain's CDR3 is CASSAGEDNEQFF. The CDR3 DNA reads TGTGCCAGCAGTGCAGGGGAGGACAATGAGCAGTTCTTC.

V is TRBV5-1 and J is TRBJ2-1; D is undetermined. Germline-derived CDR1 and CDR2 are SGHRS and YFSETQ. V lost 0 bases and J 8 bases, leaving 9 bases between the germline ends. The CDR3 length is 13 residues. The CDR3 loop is CASSLGPKDEQFF. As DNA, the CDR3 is TGCGCCAGCAGCTTGGGGCCGAAGGATGAGCAGTTCTTC.